This is a list of T cell receptor beta chains from one sample in a study of OX40 agonist ivuxolimab in advanced cancers. Sequenced by immunoSEQ multiplex PCR; TCRdb stores in-frame clones only, minus some. Among 50,000 to 75,000 clones listed, around nine tenths were seen once. The sequencing here drew on CD4+ or CD8+ T cells sorted from blood, taken in a trial of the OX40 agonist ivuxolimab. The receptor source for this set is an adult with an advanced solid tumor such as melanoma, head and neck, liver or kidney cancer. Both conserved end residues are part of each CDR3. A D gene is named only where the DNA matches it firmly. Expanded clones are given a class, and other clones once, few, many or no size at all.

size	length	V	D	J	CDR3	DNA
few	14	TRBV27	TRBD1	TRBJ1-2	CASSIQGAGFGYTF	TGTGCCAGCAGTATACAGGGGGCTGGTTTTGGCTACACCTTC
NA	19	TRBV5-4	NA	TRBJ2-1	CASSPAPDTGTLLRNEQFF	TGTGCCAGCAGCCCCGCCCCCGATACAGGTACCCTATTGAGGAATGAGCAGTTCTTC
NA	12	TRBV5-4	NA	TRBJ2-7	CASSPGVGEQYF	TGTGCCAGCAGCCCAGGGGTTGGTGAGCAGTACTTC
NA	16	TRBV28	NA	TRBJ2-5	CASSLSSQGGKETQYF	TGTGCCAGCAGTTTAAGTAGTCAGGGTGGGAAAGAGACCCAGTACTTC
NA	13	TRBV7-7	TRBD1	TRBJ2-3	CASSDRGTDTQYF	TGTGCCAGCTCGGACAGGGGCACAGATACGCAGTATTTT
NA	15	TRBV27	TRBD2	TRBJ2-7	CASSYRTSGAYEQYF	TGCGCCAGCAGTTATAGGACTAGCGGGGCCTACGAGCAGTACTTC
NA	16	TRBV7-2	TRBD1	TRBJ1-4	CASSSGRQGILEKLFF	TGTGCCAGCAGCTCCGGGAGACAGGGGATCTTAGAAAAACTGTTTTTT
NA	14	TRBV9	NA	TRBJ1-1	CASSVNGRGTEAFF	TGTGCCAGCAGCGTAAATGGCCGTGGGACTGAAGCTTTCTTT
NA	14	TRBV29-1	NA	TRBJ2-6	CSAFLGSGANVLTF	TGCAGCGCTTTCCTGGGATCTGGGGCCAACGTCCTGACTTTC
NA	16	TRBV4-3	NA	TRBJ1-3	CASSQDWGGSGNTIYF	TGCGCCAGCAGCCAAGATTGGGGAGGGTCTGGAAACACCATATATTTT
NA	16	TRBV6-5	NA	TRBJ1-1	CASSYATLTWKTEAFF	TGTGCCAGCAGTTACGCGACCTTAACTTGGAAGACTGAAGCTTTCTTT
NA	15	TRBV5-1	NA	TRBJ2-2	CASSLRDAATGELFF	TGCGCCAGCAGCTTGAGGGACGCGGCCACCGGGGAGCTGTTTTTT
few	15	TRBV5-4	TRBD1	TRBJ1-6	CASSPGTEPSSPLHF	TGTGCCAGCAGCCCCGGGACAGAGCCAAGTTCACCCCTCCACTTT
NA	15	TRBV27	NA	TRBJ2-2	CASSLSEGATGELFF	TGTGCCAGCAGTTTATCGGAGGGGGCTACCGGGGAGCTGTTTTTT
NA	15	TRBV6-4	NA	TRBJ1-2	CASSDLPLLSLGYTF	TGTGCCAGCAGCGACCTTCCGTTGCTAAGTCTCGGCTACACCTTC
NA	15	TRBV5-1	TRBD2	TRBJ2-2	CASSSSGGSPGELFF	TGCGCCAGCAGCTCTAGCGGGGGGTCGCCCGGGGAGCTGTTTTTT
NA	16	TRBV19	TRBD1	TRBJ1-6	CASSSYSGTGRSPLHF	TGTGCCAGTAGTTCGTACTCCGGGACAGGGAGATCACCCCTCCACTTT
NA	12	TRBV7-2	NA	TRBJ1-1	CASSPPGTEAFF	TGTGCCAGCAGCCCCCCCGGGACAGAAGCTTTCTTT
NA	15	TRBV13	TRBD2	TRBJ2-5	CASSQRTSGKQTQYF	TGTGCCAGCAGCCAGCGGACTAGCGGGAAACAGACCCAGTACTTC
NA	14	TRBV19	NA	TRBJ2-3	CASRSAVSTDTQYF	TGTGCCAGTAGAAGTGCCGTGAGCACAGATACGCAGTATTTT
NA	14	TRBV5-1	NA	TRBJ1-4	CASSSTTTNEKLFF	TGCGCCAGCAGCTCAACAACAACTAATGAAAAACTGTTTTTT
few	13	TRBV2	TRBD1	TRBJ1-5	CASNGQGNQPQHF	TGTGCCAGCAACGGACAGGGCAATCAGCCCCAGCATTTT
once	14	TRBV19	NA	TRBJ2-5	CASSRESWEETQYF	TGTGCCAGTAGTCGAGAGTCTTGGGAGGAGACCCAGTACTTC
NA	13	TRBV29-1	NA	TRBJ1-4	CSVGVGPNEKLFF	TGCAGCGTTGGTGTGGGGCCTAATGAAAAACTGTTTTTT
NA	16	TRBV7-8	TRBD2	TRBJ2-1	CASSLAVLAGTGGQFF	TGTGCCAGCAGCTTAGCCGTACTAGCGGGCACGGGCGGCCAGTTCTTC
NA	15	TRBV12-5	TRBD1	TRBJ1-3	CASGVGGAGGNTIYF	TGTGCTAGTGGTGTAGGGGGCGCAGGAGGAAACACCATATATTTT
once	16	TRBV2	NA	TRBJ1-1	CASSEARSARNTEAFF	TGTGCCAGCAGTGAAGCGAGGTCCGCGAGGAACACTGAAGCTTTCTTT
NA	13	TRBV18	NA	TRBJ2-5	CASSPPTAETQYF	TGTGCCAGCTCACCACCGACAGCAGAGACCCAGTACTTC
NA	15	TRBV19	TRBD1	TRBJ2-1	CASSATGTGVDEQFF	TGTGCCAGTTCAGCAACCGGGACAGGGGTCGATGAGCAGTTCTTC
NA	14	TRBV19	NA	TRBJ1-1	CASTEGWKGPEAFF	TGTGCCAGTACCGAGGGTTGGAAGGGACCTGAAGCTTTCTTT
NA	15	TRBV6-5	TRBD1	TRBJ1-5	CASSPGQGANQPQHF	TGTGCCAGCAGTCCAGGACAGGGGGCGAATCAGCCCCAGCATTTT
NA	19	TRBV7-3	TRBD2	TRBJ2-1	CASSFRRGEPSSSYNEQFF	TGTGCCAGCAGCTTTCGGCGGGGGGAGCCTTCGAGCTCCTACAATGAGCAGTTCTTC
NA	14	TRBV9	TRBD2	TRBJ2-3	CASSELAVTDTQYF	TGTGCCAGCAGCGAACTAGCGGTCACAGATACGCAGTATTTT
NA	17	TRBV5-1	TRBD2	TRBJ2-5	CASSLMPASGAGETQYF	TGCGCCAGCAGCCTGATGCCCGCTAGCGGGGCCGGGGAGACCCAGTACTTC
NA	14	TRBV7-6	NA	TRBJ1-1	CASSLSGANTEAFF	TGTGCCAGCAGCTTATCAGGGGCTAACACTGAAGCTTTCTTT